A single sample is the source of the 8 T cell receptor beta chains below, sequenced in a study of T cell repertoires in ileal Crohn's disease. Generated by immunoSEQ multiplex PCR, the TCRdb table keeps only in-frame clones and is missing some. The table includes fewer than 3,000 clones, more than 60% detected once. The sequencing input was ileal tissue. The origin of the receptors is an adult with Crohn's disease.

The chain joins TRBV29-1 to TRBJ1-1; TRBD1 matches at 7 bases. The germline gives CDR1 SQVTM, CDR2 ANQGSEA. There are 11 residues in the CDR3. Trimming removed 6 bases from V and 8 bases from J; junction bases left unmatched: 6. The chain's CDR3 is CSVRQGGEAFF. Here the CDR3 DNA reads TGCAGCGTCCGACAGGGTGGAGAAGCTTTCTTT.

The sample holds a few counts of this clone. The chain uses TRBV6-6 and TRBJ1-2; a weak D match, TRBD1 (5 bases). The CDR3 spans 14 residues. V was pared by 6 bases and J by 1 base, with 12 bases between. Germline V gene data show CDR1 as MNHNY and CDR2 as SVGAGI (reference sequence). CDR3 sequence reads: CASSFPDSNYGYTF. CDR3 nucleotide sequence: TGTGCCAGCAGCTTCCCCGACAGTAACTATGGCTACACCTTC.

The chain is built from TRBV28 and TRBJ1-1; tentative D call: TRBD1 (6 bases). Trimming cost V 6 bases and J 1 base, with 12 bases left between them. Per the germline V gene, CDR1 is MDHEN and CDR2 is SYDVKM. The CDR3 is 14 residues long. The CDR3 nucleotides are TGTGCCAGCAGCCTCGGGACATCGAACACTGAAGCTTTCTTT. Translating it yields CASSLGTSNTEAFF.

V is TRBV6-6 and J is TRBJ1-1; tentatively, D is TRBD1 (5 bases). The germline gives CDR1 MNHNY, CDR2 SVGAGI (reference sequence). This CDR3 has 13 residues. The V end was cut by 7 bases, the J end by 2 bases, with 11 bases between. The CDR3 here is CASNPRANTEAFF. DNA for the CDR3: TGTGCCAGCAACCCCAGGGCTAACACTGAAGCTTTCTTT.

The chain combines TRBV2 with TRBJ1-1; the D is unclear. V was clipped by 2 bases and J by 2 bases, with 9 bases between them. CDR3 length: 14 residues. Germline V gene data show CDR1 as SNHLY and CDR2 as FYNNEI. DNA of the CDR3: TGTGCCAGCAGTGAAACACACACCAACACTGAAGCTTTCTTT. It encodes CASSETHTNTEAFF.

The chain links TRBV5-1 to TRBJ2-1; 12 nucleotides line up with TRBD1. Germline trimming cut 2 bases from V and 6 bases from J; bases unmatched to any gene: 9. The CDR3 has 17 residues. Germline CDR1 SGHRS, CDR2 YFSETQ. The CDR3 protein is CASSFLMPGQGANEQFF. The CDR3 nucleotides are TGCGCCAGCAGCTTCTTAATGCCGGGACAGGGGGCCAATGAGCAGTTCTTC.

V usage is TRBV18 and J usage is TRBJ2-3, with a possible D match to TRBD2 (6 bases). Germline-derived CDR1 and CDR2 are KGHSH and LQKENI. Trimming shortened V by 9 bases and J by 3 bases, and 10 bases separated the two germline ends. The CDR3 contains 12 residues. The CDR3 coding sequence is TGTGCCAGTCGGACTATGACAGATACGCAGTATTTT. Amino acid sequence: CASRTMTDTQYF.

The chain combines TRBV7-2 with TRBJ2-5; D may be TRBD1 (5 bases). The J call may be faulty, since TRBJ2-7 better matches the DNA end. In germline, CDR1 is SGHTA, CDR2 FQGNSA. This CDR3 spans 15 amino acids. In DNA, the CDR3 is TGTGCCAGCAGCTTAGTCGTACAGGCTACCTACGAGCAGTACTTC. It codes for CASSLVVQATYEQYF.